The 5 T cell receptor beta chains below were found in one sample sequenced in a study of a mutant IDH1 vaccine in newly diagnosed glioma. Stated time point: week 47, end of study. Vaccination used 300 ug of mutant IDH1 20-mer peptide per dose, with topical imiquimod. Method: immunoSEQ multiplex PCR; TCRdb's copy keeps in-frame clones and lacks some. Among about 94,000 clones listed, about 90% were seen once. These receptors' targets are unknown. The sequenced sample was PBMCs, obtained from a glioma patient whose treatment included an IDH1 peptide vaccine. These receptors all stem from a woman in her forties or fifties with glioma.

This sequence joins TRBV29-1 and TRBJ2-5; 12 bases agree with TRBD2. The CDR3 consists of 14 residues. Unmatched junction bases numbered 4, after V lost 6 bases and J lost 2 bases. Germline CDR1 reads SQVTM; CDR2 reads ANQGSEA. The CDR3 DNA sequence: TGCAGCGTCTATGGACTAGCGGGGCAAGAGACCCAGTACTTC. Its translation is CSVYGLAGQETQYF.

The chain recombines TRBV14 with TRBJ1-6, with TRBD1 identical over 11 bases. There are 16 residues in the CDR3. Germline V CDR1 and CDR2: SGHDN, FVKESK. V shed 0 bases and J 14 bases; nucleotides not matched to a gene: 9. The CDR3 sequence is CASSQDLGTGGTALHF. As DNA, the CDR3 is TGTGCCAGCAGCCAAGATCTTGGGACAGGGGGTACGGCCCTCCACTTT.

This rearrangement joins TRBV9 to TRBJ2-1, with 8 bases that match TRBD2. The CDR3 contains 15 residues. V lost 0 bases and J lost 9; bases outside the gene matches: 8. Germline lookup yields CDR1 SGDLS and CDR2 YYNGEE. Here the CDR3 DNA reads TGTGCCAGCAGCGTAGAAGCGGGAGCAAAGGTTGAGCAGTTCTTC. It is translated as CASSVEAGAKVEQFF.

The rearrangement joins TRBV5-4 to TRBJ2-3, with D unclear. The CDR3 spans 15 residues. The V end was cut by 0 bases, the J end by 0 bases, with 8 bases between. Germline assignment: CDR1 SGHNT and CDR2 YYREEE (reference sequence). The CDR3 protein is CASSLDTSSTDTQYF. The CDR3 DNA sequence: TGTGCCAGCAGCTTGGATACATCTAGCACAGATACGCAGTATTTT.

The chain joins TRBV6-1 to TRBJ2-5, with D unresolved. The germline CDR1 and CDR2 sequences are MNHNS and SASEGT. Trimming left V 6 bases short and J 0 bases short, with 5 bases between. The CDR3 has 12 residues. CDR3 region: CASRSYQETQYF. DNA for the CDR3: TGTGCCAGCAGGTCGTACCAAGAGACCCAGTACTTC.